This is a list of T cell receptor beta chains from one sample in a study of technical replicates of blood from a few donors. Clones were sequenced by immunoSEQ multiplex PCR, and TCRdb holds only the in-frame ones, with some missing. This table holds roughly 80,000 clones, around nine tenths found once. Sequencing input: T cells isolated from PBMCs. These receptor sequences come from a human donor in good health. Each CDR3 is given with its conserved first and last residue. The order of the fields is CDR3 length, clone size, D gene, V gene, J gene, CDR3 DNA, CDR3 protein. A D gene is named only where the DNA matches it firmly. A clone size is listed for some rows: how often the clone was seen (once, few, many), or a class if it is expanded.

>14|few|NA|TRBV11-2|TRBJ2-7
TGTGCCAGCAGCCCCCCCCAGGGGATGTACGAGCAGTACTTC
CASSPPQGMYEQYF
>12|NA|NA|TRBV28|TRBJ1-1
TGTGCCAGCAGATCAGAGGACACTGAAGCTTTCTTT
CASRSEDTEAFF
>17|NA|TRBD2|TRBV30|TRBJ2-3
TGTGCCTGGAGTGTAGAATTTGGCGGGAGCCGCACAGATACGCAGTATTTT
CAWSVEFGGSRTDTQYF
>19|NA|TRBD1|TRBV28|TRBJ2-2
TGTGCCAGCAGTTTATGGGGGATCCGGGACAGGTATTACACCGGGGAGCTGTTTTTT
CASSLWGIRDRYYTGELFF
>14|NA|TRBD2|TRBV7-3|TRBJ2-1
TGTGCCAGCAGTCCTGGACTAGCGGACAATGAGCAGTTCTTC
CASSPGLADNEQFF
>15|NA|NA|TRBV28|TRBJ1-1
TGTGCCAGCAGTTTATATTCCGAGATGAACACTGAAGCTTTCTTT
CASSLYSEMNTEAFF
>16|NA|NA|TRBV7-2|TRBJ2-5
TGTGCCAGCAGCTTTCTGGGAGGGACAGGAAAAGAGACCCAGTACTTC
CASSFLGGTGKETQYF
>13|NA|NA|TRBV5-4|TRBJ1-2
TGTGCCAGCAGCCCGAGGATTTCCTATGGCTACACCTTC
CASSPRISYGYTF
>16|once|NA|TRBV18|TRBJ2-4
TGTGCCAGCTCCCCCCTGAACCTTCGGGGGACCCGGCCATCGGACTTC
CASSPLNLRGTRPSDF
>15|NA|NA|TRBV28|TRBJ1-1
TGTGCCAGCAGTTCCCCGGGAGGGCCGAACACTGAAGCTTTCTTT
CASSSPGGPNTEAFF